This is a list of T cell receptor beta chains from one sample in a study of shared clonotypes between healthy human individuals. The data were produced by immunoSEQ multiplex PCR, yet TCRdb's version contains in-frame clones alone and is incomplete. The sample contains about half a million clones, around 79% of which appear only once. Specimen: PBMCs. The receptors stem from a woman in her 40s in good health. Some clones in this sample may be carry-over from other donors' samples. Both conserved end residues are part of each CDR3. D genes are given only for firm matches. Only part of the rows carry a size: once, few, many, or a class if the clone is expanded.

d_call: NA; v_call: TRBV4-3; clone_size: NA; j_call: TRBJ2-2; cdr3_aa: CASSQSRPGSGELFF; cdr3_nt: TGCGCCAGCAGCCAATCTCGTCCGGGGTCCGGGGAGCTGTTTTTT
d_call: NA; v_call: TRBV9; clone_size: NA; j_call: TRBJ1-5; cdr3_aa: CASSATSNQPQHF; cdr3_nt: TGTGCCAGCAGCGCCACTAGCAATCAGCCCCAGCATTTT
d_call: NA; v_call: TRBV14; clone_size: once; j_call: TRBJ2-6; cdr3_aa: CASSPLKEISGANVLTF; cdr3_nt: TGTGCCAGCAGCCCATTAAAGGAGATCTCTGGGGCCAACGTCCTGACTTTC
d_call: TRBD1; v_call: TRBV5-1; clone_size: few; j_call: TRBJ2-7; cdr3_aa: CASSLGQGAHEQYF; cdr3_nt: TGCGCCAGCAGCTTGGGACAGGGGGCGCACGAGCAGTACTTC
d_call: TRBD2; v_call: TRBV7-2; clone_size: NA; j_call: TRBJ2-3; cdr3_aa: CASSETSGRYDTQYF; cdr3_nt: TGTGCCAGCAGCGAGACTAGCGGGAGATATGATACGCAGTATTTT
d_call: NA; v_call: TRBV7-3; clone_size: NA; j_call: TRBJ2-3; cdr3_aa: CASSQTRSTDTQYF; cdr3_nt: TGTGCCAGCAGCCAGACTAGGAGCACAGATACGCAGTATTTT
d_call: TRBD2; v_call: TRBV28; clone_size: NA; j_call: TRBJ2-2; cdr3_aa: CASSPSRVAGEELFF; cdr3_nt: TGTGCCAGCAGTCCCTCCCGAGTAGCGGGAGAGGAGCTGTTTTTT
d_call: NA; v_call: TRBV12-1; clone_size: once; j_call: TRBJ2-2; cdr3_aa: CATPLPGTGSPIATGELFF; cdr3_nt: TGTGCCACCCCTTTACCCGGGACAGGGTCACCTATAGCCACCGGGGAGCTGTTTTTT
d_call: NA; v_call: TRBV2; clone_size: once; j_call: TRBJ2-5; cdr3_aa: CASNRRGSGETQYF; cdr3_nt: TGTGCCAGCAATCGGAGGGGGTCAGGAGAGACCCAGTACTTC
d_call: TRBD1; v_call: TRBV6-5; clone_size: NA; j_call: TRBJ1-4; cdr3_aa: CASSYLQTGGPRKLFF; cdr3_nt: TGTGCCAGCAGTTACCTACAGACAGGGGGTCCGCGGAAACTGTTTTTT